The next 14 T cell receptor beta chains were all read from a single sample in a study of T cell responses to AZD1222 COVID-19 vaccine. Sequencing was performed with immunoSEQ multiplex PCR; in TCRdb, only in-frame clones are kept and a portion is missing. Altogether around 160,000 clones are present, around 90% being singletons, with the ten largest covering less than 3.5%. The material sequenced was peripheral blood, taken on day 0 of MenACWY control vaccination. The receptors originated from an adult in good health.

V gene TRBV10-3 combines with J gene TRBJ1-1; no clear D. V was shortened by 3 bases and J by 5 bases, with 13 bases between the two germline ends. Per germline, CDR1 ENHRY and CDR2 SYGVKD. The CDR3 loop spans 14 amino acids. CDR3 sequence (DNA): TGTGCCATCAGTGACCCTCCTAGGGTGACTGAAGCTTTCTTT. Protein product: CAISDPPRVTEAFF.

The chain uses TRBV5-1 and TRBJ1-1; a possible D gene is TRBD1 (6 bases). The CDR3 is 16 residues long. The germline gives CDR1 SGHRS, CDR2 YFSETQ. Deletions cut 3 bases from V and 0 bases from J, with 15 bases between. The CDR3 here is CASSWGQGFMNTEAFF. In DNA form, the CDR3 reads TGCGCCAGCAGCTGGGGGCAGGGTTTCATGAACACTGAAGCTTTCTTT.

V is TRBV6-1 and J is TRBJ2-5; D possibly corresponds to TRBD2 (6 bases). The V end was cut by 2 bases, the J end by 4 bases, with 11 bases between. This CDR3 is 14 amino acids long. CDR1 and CDR2 (germline): MNHNS, SASEGT. CDR3 in amino acids: CASSELGSIETQYF. As DNA, the CDR3 is TGTGCCAGCAGTGAACTCGGGAGTATAGAGACCCAGTACTTC.

The chain couples TRBV19 to TRBJ1-6; TRBD1 is a possible D gene (5 bases). CDR3 length equals 17 residues. V was cut by 4 bases and J by 0 bases, with 13 bases left in between. Per germline, CDR1 LNHDA and CDR2 SQIVND (reference sequence). DNA of the CDR3: TGTGCCAGTAGTAAGACAGAATTAAACTCCTATAATTCACCCCTCCACTTT. It is translated as CASSKTELNSYNSPLHF.

J is TRBJ1-5 and V is TRBV6-4, with a weak D call TRBD1 (5 bases). With 4 bases removed from V and 9 bases from J, the gap between germline ends came to 22 bases. The CDR3 is 16 residues long. CDR1 MRHNA and CDR2 SNTAGT come from the germline V gene. The CDR3 coding sequence is TGTGCCAGCAGTGGGCCCTCCGGGACCAATAAGGCGCCCCAGCATTTT. Residues: CASSGPSGTNKAPQHF.

The V gene is TRBV28, the J gene TRBJ2-7; D call uncertain. V lost 5 bases and J lost 3, with 5 bases in between. Germline assignment: CDR1 MDHEN and CDR2 SYDVKM. This CDR3 contains 11 residues. CDR3 coding DNA: TGTGCCAGCAGTCTGATCTACGAGCAGTACTTC. It specifies CASSLIYEQYF.

This clone appeared once. The chain couples TRBV30 to TRBJ2-3; 13 bases match TRBD2. The V and J ends lost 0 bases and 3 bases, in that order; junction bases with no gene match: 3. The CDR3 runs to 16 residues. The germline CDR1 and CDR2 sequences are GTSNPN and SVGIG (reference sequence). This CDR3 is CAWSVLAGGLTDTQYF. The CDR3, as DNA: TGTGCCTGGAGTGTACTAGCGGGAGGGCTGACAGATACGCAGTATTTT.

V and J are TRBV7-8 and TRBJ2-5; D is unresolved. Trimming cost V 5 bases and J 0 bases, with 4 bases left between them. The germline CDR1 and CDR2 sequences are SGHVS and FQNEAQ. This CDR3 spans 12 amino acids. The DNA for the CDR3 is TGTGCCAGCAGCCGGTACCAAGAGACCCAGTACTTC. It yields the protein CASSRYQETQYF.

This sequence joins TRBV29-1 and TRBJ1-2, with D possibly matching TRBD1 (6 bases). The ends were cut back, 6 bases at V and 4 bases at J, with 15 bases in the middle. The germline V gene encodes CDR1 SQVTM and CDR2 ANQGSEA. The CDR3 contains 13 residues. CDR3 residues: CSVPPTRGYGYTF. CDR3 sequence (DNA): TGCAGCGTACCCCCTACCAGGGGCTATGGCTACACCTTC.

CDR3 in DNA: TGTGCCATCAGTGACCAATACGAGCAGTACTTC. Protein product: CAISDQYEQYF. V is TRBV10-3 and J is TRBJ2-7; D remains ambiguous. Germline CDR1 and CDR2: ENHRY and SYGVKD. CDR3 length: 11 amino acids. V shed 3 bases and J shed 4 bases, with 4 bases lying between them.

V is TRBV7-8 and J is TRBJ1-5, with TRBD1 matching over 7 bases. V dropped 5 bases and J dropped 7; count of bases not matched to a gene: 8. Germline CDR1 SGHVS, CDR2 FQNEAQ. The CDR3 sequence is 14 residues long. The CDR3 coding sequence is TGTGCCAGCAGCGCCTCTACAGGGGAACAGCCCCAGCATTTT. Amino acids: CASSASTGEQPQHF. Together with reference TRBV7-8 and TRBJ1-5, the CDR3 gives the full variable domain: GAGVSQSPRYKVAKRGQDVALRCDPISGHVSLFWYQQALGQGPEFLTYFQNEAQLDKSGLPSDRFFAERPEGSVSTLKIQRTQQEDSAVYLCASSASTGEQPQHFGDGTRLSIL.

The genes are TRBV9 and TRBJ1-4; D might be TRBD1 (6 bases). The CDR3 extends over 16 amino acids. Trimming removed 3 bases from V and 6 bases from J, with 18 bases in between. Per germline, CDR1 SGDLS and CDR2 YYNGEE. CDR3 region: CASSARGGTGYEKLFF. The CDR3 DNA sequence: TGTGCCAGCAGCGCCCGAGGGGGAACAGGGTATGAAAAACTGTTTTTT.

In its sample, this clone was seen once. The V and J genes are TRBV7-9 and TRBJ1-3; D may be TRBD1 (6 bases). CDR3 size: 16 residues. Germline V gene data show CDR1 as SEHNR and CDR2 as FQNEAQ (reference sequence). The germline V and J ends were trimmed by 5 bases and 0 bases, with 14 bases remaining between them. The CDR3 sequence: CASSPLVQGSGNTIYF. CDR3 nucleotides: TGTGCCAGCAGCCCGTTAGTACAGGGCTCTGGAAACACCATATATTTT.

The chain carries TRBV27 and TRBJ1-1; D unclear. Trimming took off 4 bases at V and 2 bases at J, with 11 bases between the two ends. Germline-derived CDR1 and CDR2 are MNHEY and SMNVEV (reference sequence). The CDR3 is 14 residues long. The CDR3 sequence: CASSSSTRNTEAFF. The CDR3, as DNA: TGTGCCAGCAGTTCCTCGACACGAAACACTGAAGCTTTCTTT.